This T cell receptor beta chain was sequenced during a study of blood T cell repertoires in COVID-19. Original handling: Counts of nucleated cells, estimated from reference gene primer amplification, were obtained. Sequenced by immunoSEQ multiplex PCR; TCRdb stores in-frame clones only, minus some. The V and J calls and clone size come from that table; D and trimming were worked out from the DNA. There are roughly 300,000 clones in the sample; approximately 90% occur only once, and over 3.5% lies in the top ten. Those who participated ranged in age from roughly 18 to 90 years and resided in approximately 23 US areas. Participant-given clinical history determined each cohort assignment. Cohort 3 donors counted as recovered after two negative PCRs, clearance, or resolved symptoms. Germline assignment: CDR1 LGHNA and CDR2 YNFKEQ. V dropped 1 base and J dropped 4; count of bases not matched to a gene: 9. The CDR3 has 17 residues.

Sequenced sample: PBMCs or T cells enriched from blood (not recorded which). This sequence joins TRBV4-2 and TRBJ1-2; 10 bases are a match to TRBD1. The TCR originated in a man aged 25 to 40 who had recovered from COVID-19. In DNA form, the CDR3 reads TGTGCCAGCAGCCAAGTCATTCCGGGACAGGGGAGCTATGGCTACACCTTC. It translates to CASSQVIPGQGSYGYTF.